These 22 T cell receptor beta chains share one sample of origin, sequenced in a study of cytomegalovirus exposure and HLA in healthy donors. This PCR relied on a set of 60 Vbeta primers and 13 Jbeta primers. Some clones are missing from TCRdb's copy, which holds only in-frame ones; the method was immunoSEQ multiplex PCR. Among approximately 100,000 clones listed, roughly 74% were seen once. Sequencing input: PBMCs. These receptors were collected from a woman aged 40 to 49 in good health and CMV-seronegative.

The J gene is TRBJ2-7, the V gene TRBV27; 7 positions match TRBD2. Trimming took 5 bases from V and 5 from J; bases not matched to a gene: 9. Germline loops: CDR1 MNHEY, CDR2 SMNVEV (reference sequence). This CDR3 region has 14 residues. The CDR3 loop is CASSPWTSFDEQYF. The CDR3 nucleotides are TGTGCCAGCAGTCCCTGGACTAGTTTCGACGAGCAGTACTTC.

A few counts support this clone. V is TRBV7-2 and J is TRBJ1-2; D not certain. Germline V lookup: CDR1 SGHTA, CDR2 FQGNSA. The CDR3 totals 13 residues. The V end lost 5 bases, the J end lost 4 bases, and 11 bases lay between the germline ends. The CDR3 spells CASSPNQRYGYTF. Written as DNA, the CDR3 is TGTGCCAGCAGCCCGAACCAGCGCTATGGCTACACCTTC.

J is TRBJ1-1 and V is TRBV30; D may be TRBD1 (5 bases). V was trimmed by 8 bases and J by 4 bases, leaving 17 bases between them. Germline CDR1 and CDR2: GTSNPN and SVGIG (reference sequence). The length of the CDR3 is 13 residues. The CDR3 spells CAAGGGGGTEAFF. CDR3 nucleotide sequence: TGTGCCGCCGGGGGTGGGGGGGGCACTGAAGCTTTCTTT.

The chain has TRBV6-5 and TRBJ2-7; 8 positions match TRBD1. Germline values: CDR1 MNHEY, CDR2 SVGAGI. Trimming removed 4 bases from V and 1 base from J; junction bases left unmatched: 9. This CDR3 has 16 amino acids. DNA for the CDR3: TGTGCCAGCAGTTCCTACGGGACAGGTTCTTCCTACGAGCAGTACTTC. Protein sequence: CASSSYGTGSSYEQYF.

This chain uses TRBV11-1 with TRBJ1-2; TRBD1 agrees at 10 bases. The V segment lost 5 bases and the J segment 8 bases; nucleotides outside the gene matches: 5. The CDR3 is made up of 13 amino acids. Germline values: CDR1 SGHAT, CDR2 FQDESV (reference sequence). The CDR3 is CASSEGQGNGYTF. CDR3 coding DNA: TGTGCCAGCAGCGAGGGACAGGGGAACGGCTACACCTTC.

The genes are TRBV7-9 and TRBJ2-4; maybe TRBD1 (5 bases). CDR1 and CDR2 from the germline V gene are SEHNR and FQNEAQ (reference sequence). V was pared by 4 bases and J by 0 bases, with 10 bases between. This CDR3 contains 15 residues. CDR3 in DNA: TGTGCCAGCAGCTCCTACCAGGGAGCCAAAAACATTCAGTACTTC. This gives the protein CASSSYQGAKNIQYF.

This clone was picked up a small number of times. V gene TRBV27 combines with J gene TRBJ1-5; maybe TRBD1 (5 bases). CDR3 size: 14 residues. CDR1 is MNHEY and CDR2 is SMNVEV in the germline V gene (reference sequence). The V end was cut by 3 bases, the J end by 7 bases, with 13 bases between. CDR3 nucleotides: TGTGCCAGCAGTTTTGCCCAGGGTCGCCAGCCCCAGCATTTT. Translating it yields CASSFAQGRQPQHF.

The V and J genes are TRBV27 and TRBJ2-5; 7 bases line up with TRBD2. The tail of the sequence fits TRBJ2-7 better, so the J call may be wrong. Germline CDR1 is MNHEY and CDR2 is SMNVEV (reference sequence). This CDR3 contains 14 residues. Written as DNA, the CDR3 is TGTGCCAGCAGCCCGAGGCGGGAGAACTACGAGCAGTACTTC. It specifies CASSPRRENYEQYF.

The V call is TRBV7-9, the J call TRBJ1-1; D not resolved. Germline lookup yields CDR1 SEHNR and CDR2 FQNEAQ (reference sequence). There are 13 residues in the CDR3. Between the trimmed V and J ends, which lost 1 base and 11 bases, there was a span of 14 bases. Here the CDR3 reads CASSLVGREDAFF. In DNA, the CDR3 is TGTGCCAGCAGCTTAGTAGGTCGAGAGGATGCTTTCTTT.

This clone was counted a single time. The chain is built from TRBV6-6 and TRBJ1-2; D gene unclear. The CDR3 length is 14 residues. The ends were cut back, 0 bases at V and 8 bases at J, with 13 bases in the middle. The germline gives CDR1 MNHNY, CDR2 SVGAGI (reference sequence). The CDR3 is CASSYSFTPRGYTF. Written as DNA, the CDR3 is TGTGCCAGCAGTTACTCTTTTACCCCTAGAGGCTACACCTTC.

Here the CDR3 reads CASIQGAFVLNTEAFF. The DNA of the CDR3 is TGTGCCAGCATCCAGGGGGCTTTTGTTTTGAACACTGAAGCTTTCTTT. This chain uses TRBV2 with TRBJ1-1; 8 nucleotides match TRBD1. The V and J ends lost 7 bases and 0 bases, in that order; junction bases with no gene match: 10. Germline V lookup: CDR1 SNHLY, CDR2 FYNNEI. CDR3 size: 16 residues.

This clone was observed once. CDR3 in amino acids: CASRPLTSGRPNEQFF. DNA of the CDR3: TGTGCCAGTAGGCCTCTTACTAGCGGGAGACCCAATGAGCAGTTCTTC. The genes are TRBV19 and TRBJ2-1; 11 bases map to TRBD2. This CDR3 contains 16 residues. Germline V gene sequence: CDR1 LNHDA, CDR2 SQIVND (reference sequence). After removal of 6 bases from V and 6 bases from J, the junction contained 10 bases not matched to a gene.

The chain has TRBV11-2 and TRBJ1-4; 7 bases are a match to TRBD1. The CDR3 contains 15 residues. Per the germline V gene, CDR1 is SGHAT and CDR2 is FQNNGV. The J segment lost 5 bases and the V segment lost 5 bases, leaving 8 bases of the junction unmatched. CDR3 sequence (DNA): TGTGCCAGCAGCCACGGGGGACAGCAGAATGAAAAACTGTTTTTT. Its translation: CASSHGGQQNEKLFF.

The chain recombines TRBV11-2 with TRBJ2-7; 9 positions match TRBD1. Losses at the gene ends were 7 bases for V and 6 bases for J; bases not matched to a gene: 7. CDR1 SGHAT and CDR2 FQNNGV come from the germline V gene. This CDR3 has 13 amino acids. CDR3 sequence (DNA): TGTGCCAGCACCAGGACAGGGGTCGGCGAGCAGTACTTC. It codes for CASTRTGVGEQYF.

V is TRBV27 and J is TRBJ2-3, with a tentative D call TRBD2 (6 bases). Trimming removed 3 bases from V and 2 bases from J, with 21 bases in between. The CDR3 contains 18 residues. The germline CDR1 and CDR2 sequences are MNHEY and SMNVEV (reference sequence). The CDR3 sequence: CASSFSAGWTSYTDTQYF. CDR3 sequence (DNA): TGTGCCAGCAGTTTCTCGGCGGGGTGGACTTCTTACACAGATACGCAGTATTTT.

This chain connects TRBV5-4 to TRBJ2-7; D possibly corresponds to TRBD2 (6 bases). Trimming removed 4 bases from V and 7 bases from J, with 18 bases in between. CDR1 SGHNT and CDR2 YYREEE come from the germline V gene (reference sequence). This CDR3 comprises 14 residues. In DNA form, the CDR3 reads TGTGCCAGCAGCCTCGGGGTAAGCGCGGGGGAGCAGTACTTC. Protein product: CASSLGVSAGEQYF.

This sequence joins TRBV7-9 and TRBJ2-5, with 7 bases matching TRBD1. Germline values: CDR1 SEHNR, CDR2 FQNEAQ (reference sequence). The trim removed 5 bases at V and 5 bases at J, leaving 8 bases unmatched. The CDR3 is 14 residues long. The CDR3 DNA reads TGTGCCAGCAGCCCCACAGGGGTAGGCGAGACCCAGTACTTC. Translation: CASSPTGVGETQYF.

CDR3: CASSIRVGSYNEQFF. The CDR3 DNA is TGTGCCAGTAGTATCCGGGTCGGCAGCTACAATGAGCAGTTCTTC. The rearrangement joins TRBV19 to TRBJ2-1; no reliable D call. V dropped 3 bases and J dropped 3 bases, with 12 bases sitting between them. Germline V gene data show CDR1 as LNHDA and CDR2 as SQIVND (reference sequence). This CDR3 spans 15 amino acids.

The chain joins TRBV7-8 to TRBJ1-5; D might be TRBD1 (5 bases). The CDR3 contains 17 residues. V was clipped by 1 base and J by 4 bases, with 17 bases between them. Per the germline V gene, CDR1 is SGHVS and CDR2 is FQNEAQ. In nucleotides, the CDR3 is TGTGCCAGCAGCTTAGTCGGTTGGGGCGTAGAGAATCAGCCCCAGCATTTT. It is translated as CASSLVGWGVENQPQHF.

The chain carries TRBV5-6 and TRBJ2-5, with TRBD1 as a possible D gene (8 bases). Germline V gene data show CDR1 as SGHDT and CDR2 as YYEEEE. Trimming stripped 5 bases from V and 5 bases from J, with 16 bases between. This CDR3 has 14 amino acids. The CDR3, as DNA: TGTGCCAGCAGTCCCGGACAGGGAGGGGAGACCCAGTACTTC. It translates to CASSPGQGGETQYF.

The chain recombines TRBV9 with TRBJ2-5; D remains unclear. Trimming cost V 0 bases and J 4 bases, with 16 bases left between them. CDR3 length equals 16 residues. Germline CDR1 SGDLS, CDR2 YYNGEE. CDR3 in amino acids: CASSVGGAAFRETQYF. CDR3 bases: TGTGCCAGCAGCGTAGGAGGTGCAGCATTCCGAGAGACCCAGTACTTC. The whole variable domain, remainder taken from reference TRBV9 and TRBJ2-5, is DSGVTQTPKHLITATGQRVTLRCSPRSGDLSVYWYQQSLDQGLQFLIQYYNGEERAKGNILERFSAQQFPDLHSELNLSSLELGDSALYFCASSVGGAAFRETQYFGPGTRLLVL.

J is TRBJ2-3 and V is TRBV6-4, with a tentative D call TRBD1 (5 bases). The CDR3 covers 15 residues. Germline V gives CDR1 MRHNA, CDR2 SNTAGT. Trimming pared 3 bases from V and 0 bases from J, leaving 10 bases between. The CDR3 loop reads CASSEGVSSTDTQYF. CDR3 nucleotide sequence: TGTGCCAGCAGTGAAGGGGTTTCTAGCACAGATACGCAGTATTTT.